This T cell receptor beta chain was identified in a study of cytomegalovirus exposure and HLA in healthy donors. Study-level information: The same platform was used for the 130 or so validation repertoires as for the 600 to 700 first-cohort repertoires, as reported in a later analysis. Study-wide results and limits: Cytomegalovirus association was listed for approximately 150 TCR beta chains.

J was trimmed by 6 bases and V by 3 bases; bases with no gene match: 7. CDR1 and CDR2 from the germline V gene are SGHNT and YYREEE (reference sequence). CDR3 length: 14 residues. The donors were in the roughly 130-subject validation cohort, distinct from the roughly 600-subject first cohort. In its sample, this clone was seen a few times. Its target is not known. The table came from immunoSEQ multiplex PCR; TCRdb's copy has only in-frame clones and leaves some out. The repertoire holds fewer than 250,000 clones, with approximately 87% as singletons. This chain links TRBV5-4 with TRBJ2-7; 9 bases are a match to TRBD1. This receptor was identified in a young woman in good health and CMV-seronegative. The sequenced sample consisted of PBMCs. The DNA of the CDR3 is TGTGCCAGCAGCTCACCACAGGGGGCTTTCGAGCAGTACTTC. Its protein is CASSSPQGAFEQYF.